This T cell receptor beta chain was observed in a study of response to subunit inactivated influenza vaccine. Trimming left V 7 bases short and J 10 bases short, with 19 bases between. The CDR3 contains 14 residues. TCRdb fed the RT-PCR reads into MiXCR, producing one record per CDR3 protein. The sample lists 550,000 to 600,000 distinct CDR3 sequences, around 11% occurring once. The source is a man aged 50 to 59 who received an inactivated influenza vaccine. The sample here was PBMCs from blood, taken on the day of vaccination. The chain links TRBV12-3 or TRBV12-4 to TRBJ2-2, with a weak D call TRBD1 (6 bases). The CDR3 here is CASTEGVRIVELFF. The CDR3 DNA reads as TGTGCCAGCACCGAGGGGGTCCGCATCGTGGAGCTGTTTTTT.